This TCR beta chain was recovered during a study of CD8+ T cells in alopecia areata. Extracted RNA was reverse transcribed into cDNA, the sequencing template. Repertoires were generated with immunoSEQ multiplex PCR, while TCRdb's copy carries only in-frame clones and drops some. This sample has 200,000 to 250,000 clones; 50% to 70% occur once, and the top ten carry 0.4% to 0.55%. The sequences come from CD4+ T cells sorted from blood, collected at week 0. The sequence derives from a human donor with alopecia areata.

The CDR3 region is CASSIGPGHPGGYTF. Written as DNA, the CDR3 is TGTGCCAGTAGTATAGGACCAGGCCACCCCGGCGGCTACACCTTC. The J gene is TRBJ1-2, the V gene TRBV19; D call uncertain. CDR1 is LNHDA, CDR2 SQIVND, per germline (reference sequence). V was cut by 1 base and J by 8 bases, with 17 bases left in between. The CDR3 totals 15 residues.